The 6 T cell receptor beta chains listed next were all sequenced from one sample in a study of chemoradiotherapy in HPV16-positive cancers (dated by TCRdb to between 2022 and 2023). Libraries came from the immunoSEQ multiplex PCR assay. The clones in this table, taken by TCRdb from immuneACCESS, are in-frame only. Not every clone is retained; where verified, under half of the shortfall comes from an unresolved V gene, and the cause of the rest is unknown. A total of thousands of clones appear in this sample, roughly 86% of them only once. The ten largest clones take up over 4.5% of the sample. Source: tumor tissue, taken from a patient who underwent chemoradiotherapy. The source of these receptors is a human donor with HPV-associated anogenital cancer.

The rearrangement joins TRBV30 to TRBJ2-1, with no clear D. Germline CDR1 is GTSNPN and CDR2 is SVGIG (reference sequence). The CDR3 is made up of 13 amino acids. The V gene lost 1 base and the J gene lost 3 bases, with 7 bases spanning the gap. For the CDR3, the DNA is TGTGCCTGGAGTGCCGACTTCTACAATGAGCAGTTCTTC. Translating it yields CAWSADFYNEQFF.

The gene calls are TRBV19 and TRBJ2-5; possibly TRBD1 for D (6 bases). V lost 1 base, J lost 4 bases, and 10 bases lay in between. In germline, CDR1 is LNHDA, CDR2 SQIVND (reference sequence). The CDR3 has 14 residues. In nucleotides, the CDR3 is TGTGCCAGTAGTATAGCAGGGGCTGGAGAGACCCAGTACTTC. Protein: CASSIAGAGETQYF.

In DNA, the CDR3 is TGCGCCAGCAGCTGGAAACCAGGGGTAGATGAAAAACTGTTTTTT. Its translation: CASSWKPGVDEKLFF. The chain has TRBV5-1 and TRBJ1-4; perhaps TRBD1 as D (6 bases). Per germline, CDR1 SGHRS and CDR2 YFSETQ. The CDR3 is made up of 15 amino acids. Trimming left V 3 bases short and J 6 bases short, with 15 bases between.

Here the CDR3 DNA reads TGTGCCAGCAGATGGGGGCCCAATGAGCAGTTCTTC. This encodes CASRWGPNEQFF. The chain joins TRBV7-2 to TRBJ2-1, with D perhaps TRBD1 (6 bases). Between the trimmed V and J ends, which lost 6 bases and 6 bases, there was a span of 9 bases. CDR1 is SGHTA and CDR2 is FQGNSA in the germline V gene. The CDR3 extends over 12 amino acids. The complete variable domain, with remaining parts taken from reference TRBV7-2 and TRBJ2-1, reads GAGVSQSPSNKVTEKGKDVELRCDPISGHTALYWYRQSLGQGLEFLIYFQGNSAPDKSGLPSDRFSAERTGGSVSTLTIQRTQQEDSAVYLCASRWGPNEQFFGPGTRLTVL.

CDR3 sequence (DNA): TGTGCCAGCAGCTTAGGAAGGGGGCGGGAGACCCAGTACTTC. As protein: CASSLGRGRETQYF. The rearrangement uses TRBV11-1 and TRBJ2-5, with 7 bases lining up with TRBD1. Germline V gene lookup returns CDR1 SGHAT and CDR2 FQDESV (reference sequence). V shed 1 base and J 5 bases; nucleotides not matched to a gene: 4. CDR3 length equals 14 residues. The full variable domain, with the rest looked up from reference TRBV11-1 and TRBJ2-5, is EAEVAQSPRYKITEKSQAVAFWCDPISGHATLYWYRQILGQGPELLVQFQDESVVDDSQLPKDRFSAERLKGVDSTLKIQPAELGDSAMYLCASSLGRGRETQYFGPGTRLLVL.

V and J are TRBV27 and TRBJ2-1, with TRBD2 matching over 11 bases. Germline V gene data show CDR1 as MNHEY and CDR2 as SMNVEV (reference sequence). The trim removed 5 bases at V and 7 bases at J, leaving 13 bases unmatched. The length of the CDR3 is 17 residues. CDR3 in DNA: TGTGCCAGCAGTCAAGGGACTAGCGGATTGGCGATTAATGAGCAGTTCTTC. This translates into CASSQGTSGLAINEQFF.